These 9 T cell receptor beta chains originate from one sample sequenced in a study of blood T cells in healthy people across ages. Next came a second PCR, run for about 6 to 12 cycles, which used a sample-barcoded 5' primer along with a J-beta primer mix. One entry per CDR3 protein results from TCRdb running MiXCR on the 5' RACE reads. The table lists approximately 780,000 distinct CDR3 sequences, under 30% of them singletons, with around 3% in the top ten. This same sample was also taken into another study, of T cells of mothers and their children.

Sequenced sample: blood. The receptor set was obtained from a boy aged 5-17 years in good health.

This clonotype showed up just a few times. CDR3 sequence: CASAVLNTGELFF. The CDR3 nucleotides read TGTGCCAGCGCGGTCTTAAACACCGGGGAGCTGTTTTTT. The chain recombines TRBV2 with TRBJ2-2; no clear D. The CDR3 has 13 residues. CDR1 and CDR2 (germline): SNHLY, FYNNEI. Trimming took off 8 bases at V and 2 bases at J, with 9 bases between the two ends. Full variable domain (outside the CDR3, taken from reference TRBV2 and TRBJ2-2): EPEVTQTPSHQVTQMGQEVILRCVPISNHLYFYWYRQILGQKVEFLVSFYNNEISEKSEIFDDQFSVERPDGSNFTLKIRSTKLEDSAMYFCASAVLNTGELFFGEGSRLTVL.

V usage is TRBV12-3 or TRBV12-4 and J usage is TRBJ2-5; maybe TRBD2 (5 bases). This CDR3 has 12 amino acids. Between the trimmed V and J ends, which lost 1 base and 9 bases, there was a span of 9 bases. The CDR3 spells CASSLEAGAQYF. In DNA, the CDR3 is TGTGCCAGCAGTTTAGAGGCCGGGGCCCAGTACTTC.

CDR3 sequence: CASSSRKMGEYSSYEQYF. CDR3 nucleotide sequence: TGTGCCAGCAGCTCACGAAAGATGGGAGAGTATTCCTCCTACGAGCAGTACTTC. The chain uses TRBV11-2 and TRBJ2-7; D possibly corresponds to TRBD2 (5 bases). The CDR3 loop spans 18 amino acids. V dropped 4 bases and J dropped 0 bases, with 22 bases sitting between them. The germline V gene encodes CDR1 SGHAT and CDR2 FQNNGV.

This rearrangement joins TRBV4-1 to TRBJ2-7, with 8 positions matching TRBD1. This CDR3 spans 16 amino acids. V trimming: 3 bases; J trimming: 7 bases; junction bases outside the gene matches: 14. CDR1 and CDR2 (germline): MGHRA, YSYEKL. CDR3 bases: TGCGCCAGCAGCCAGGAACGGACAGGGACCGGGGATGAGCAGTACTTC. Translated, it gives CASSQERTGTGDEQYF.

The table lists this clonotype with a few counts. Relative to the germline gene, one junction end is altered; a read error may explain this. J is TRBJ1-2 and V is TRBV20-1; 8 positions match TRBD1. The CDR3 runs 14 residues. The germline V gene encodes CDR1 DFQATT and CDR2 SNEGSKA (reference sequence). The CDR3 here is CSARDLDRGYGCTF. CDR3 sequence (DNA): TGCAGTGCTAGAGATCTAGACAGGGGCTATGGCTGCACCTTC.

The rearrangement uses TRBV11-2 and TRBJ2-5, with a tentative D call TRBD2 (7 bases). Germline V gives CDR1 SGHAT, CDR2 FQNNGV. V lost 7 bases to trimming and J lost 4 bases, with 22 bases between them. The CDR3 is 16 residues long. CDR3: CASNRERGARLETQYF. For the CDR3, the DNA is TGTGCCAGCAACCGTGAACGGGGGGCCCGTTTAGAGACCCAGTACTTC. Full variable domain (rest looked up from reference TRBV11-2 and TRBJ2-5): EAGVAQSPRYKIIEKRQSVAFWCNPISGHATLYWYQQILGQGPKLLIQFQNNGVVDDSQLPKDRFSAERLKGVDSTLKIQPAKLEDSAVYLCASNRERGARLETQYFGPGTRLLVL.

This clonotype was counted a few times. The CDR3 region is CASSSRGNNSPLHF. The CDR3 DNA reads TGTGCCAGCAGTTCTAGGGGGAACAATTCACCCCTCCACTTT. This chain joins TRBV12-3 or TRBV12-4 and TRBJ1-6, with a possible D match to TRBD1 (6 bases). CDR3 length: 14 amino acids. The germline V and J ends were trimmed by 4 bases and 7 bases, with 11 bases remaining between them.

J is TRBJ2-7 and V is TRBV18, with a weak D call TRBD1 (6 bases). Germline V gives CDR1 KGHSH, CDR2 LQKENI. V was trimmed by 3 bases and J by 6 bases, leaving 15 bases between them. The CDR3 covers 14 residues. CDR3 bases: TGTGCCAGCTCACCCGGGACAATAGCCTCCGAGCAGTACTTC. Translation gives CASSPGTIASEQYF.

The rearrangement uses TRBV20-1 and TRBJ2-4, with D tentatively TRBD2 (7 bases). Deletions cut 6 bases from V and 2 bases from J, with 14 bases between. Germline loops: CDR1 DFQATT, CDR2 SNEGSKA (reference sequence). The CDR3 is made up of 14 amino acids. CDR3 bases: TGCAGTGCCCCGGCCGGGGGGCCCAAAAACATTCAGTACTTC. This sequence encodes CSAPAGGPKNIQYF.